These 17 T cell receptor beta chains originate from one sample sequenced in a study of shared clonotypes between healthy human individuals (dated by TCRdb to the early 2020s). The library was obtained by the immunoSEQ multiplex PCR assay. TCRdb provides this immuneACCESS table in a form limited to in-frame rearrangements. Some clones are lacking; in checked studies, under half of them reflect an unresolved V gene, and why the rest are absent is not known. The sample contains more than 2,000,000 clones, more than 90% of them found a single time. Of the sample, under 0.15% is held by the ten largest clones. The sample comprised naive CD4+ T cells sorted from blood. The cell subset or site label here, explained by the study, means: CD45RA+ positively selected. Receptor source: a man between 18 and 35 years old in good health.

For the CDR3, the DNA is TGTGCCAGCAGCTTAGGTGACAGGGAATTGTGGGAGACCCAGTACTTC. Protein: CASSLGDRELWETQYF. This chain links TRBV7-9 with TRBJ2-5; TRBD1 aligns across 7 bases. V shed 1 base and J 5 bases; nucleotides not matched to a gene: 10. The CDR3 has 16 residues. Germline V gives CDR1 SEHNR, CDR2 FQNEAQ (reference sequence).

This clone was observed once. This chain uses TRBV2 with TRBJ1-6, with D unclear. Trimming removed 7 bases at V and 7 bases at J, with 11 bases between. This CDR3 is built from 13 residues. Looked up from germline, CDR1 is SNHLY and CDR2 is FYNNEI. The CDR3 nucleotides are TGTGCCAGCATCCGAGGGTTCAATTCACCCCTCCACTTT. Amino acid sequence: CASIRGFNSPLHF.

V is TRBV4-3 and J is TRBJ1-4; unclear D gene. Trimming stripped 8 bases from V and 3 bases from J, with 10 bases between. The CDR3 contains 13 residues. The V gene's germline CDR1 is LGHNA and CDR2 YSLEER. CDR3 amino acids: CASSALANEKLFF. The CDR3 coding sequence is TGCGCCAGCTCGGCCTTGGCTAATGAAAAACTGTTTTTT.

The J gene is TRBJ2-7, the V gene TRBV5-4; D remains ambiguous. CDR3 size: 14 residues. The germline V and J ends were trimmed by 9 bases and 4 bases, with 20 bases remaining between them. CDR1 and CDR2 (germline): SGHNT, YYREEE (reference sequence). CDR3 amino acids: CATSSLFPAYEQYF. The CDR3 DNA follows: TGTGCCACCTCCTCCCTATTCCCGGCATACGAGCAGTACTTC.

CDR3 nucleotide sequence: TGCGCCAGCAGCTTAGGTACAATGAAGGAGACCCAGTACTTC. Protein product: CASSLGTMKETQYF. The chain is built from TRBV5-1 and TRBJ2-5, with D unresolved. Germline values: CDR1 SGHRS, CDR2 YFSETQ. The CDR3 sequence is 14 residues long. Deletions cut 2 bases from V and 5 bases from J, with 13 bases between.

This clone has a single count. The chain couples TRBV5-1 to TRBJ1-1; 12 bases align to TRBD1. The CDR3 contains 15 residues. Per germline, CDR1 SGHRS and CDR2 YFSETQ. After removal of 1 base from V and 7 bases from J, the junction contained 5 bases not matched to a gene. CDR3 in DNA: TGCGCCAGCAGCTTGACCGGGACAGGGGGCAATGAAGCTTTCTTT. This sequence encodes CASSLTGTGGNEAFF. Full variable domain (missing parts from reference TRBV5-1 and TRBJ1-1): KAGVTQTPRYLIKTRGQQVTLSCSPISGHRSVSWYQQTPGQGLQFLFEYFSETQRNKGNFPGRFSGRQFSNSRSEMNVSTLELGDSALYLCASSLTGTGGNEAFFGQGTRLTVV.

This clone was picked up a small number of times. This sample includes further DNA sequences coding for the same CDR3. The rearrangement uses TRBV30 and TRBJ1-5; D is unresolved. The V and J ends lost 0 bases and 4 bases respectively, with 7 bases between them. Germline lookup yields CDR1 GTSNPN and CDR2 SVGIG (reference sequence). This CDR3 contains 13 residues. CDR3 bases: TGTGCCTGGAGTGTACGGGATAATCAGCCCCAGCATTTT. It is translated as CAWSVRDNQPQHF.

The chain employs TRBV28 and TRBJ2-7, with D unresolved. The CDR3 covers 15 residues. Trimming shortened V by 2 bases and J by 2 bases, and 13 bases separated the two germline ends. CDR1 and CDR2 (germline): MDHEN, SYDVKM. The CDR3 DNA sequence: TGTGCCAGCAGTTTAGGTCAAGCCAAACCCTACGAGCAGTACTTC. Protein sequence: CASSLGQAKPYEQYF.

V is TRBV7-8 and J is TRBJ2-3; no clear D. The V gene's germline CDR1 is SGHVS and CDR2 FQNEAQ. The CDR3 consists of 16 residues. V was clipped by 7 bases and J by 2 bases, with 19 bases between them. The CDR3 spells CASTLRGALVTDTQYF. The CDR3 region has the DNA TGTGCCAGCACCCTGCGAGGTGCCTTAGTCACAGATACGCAGTATTTT.

The chain recombines TRBV18 with TRBJ1-3; TRBD1 aligns across 9 bases. V lost 4 bases to trimming and J lost 3 bases; unmatched junction nucleotides: 19. CDR1 is KGHSH and CDR2 is LQKENI in the germline V gene. The CDR3 contains 20 residues. For the CDR3, the DNA is TGTGCCAGCTCACGGAGCCTCGGGACAGGGATAATGCCGTTTGGAAACACCATATATTTT. It specifies CASSRSLGTGIMPFGNTIYF.

In regard to this clone: In the same sample, other DNA sequences code for this CDR3. The gene calls are TRBV18 and TRBJ2-7, with D maybe TRBD1 (5 bases). CDR1 and CDR2 (germline): KGHSH, LQKENI. Trimming took off 2 bases at V and 0 bases at J, with 8 bases between the two ends. The CDR3 runs to 14 residues. The CDR3 DNA is TGTGCCAGCTCACCAGACAGTTTCTCCTACGAGCAGTACTTC. Translated: CASSPDSFSYEQYF.

The chain employs TRBV30 and TRBJ1-2; D gene uncertain. This CDR3 is built from 15 residues. The V end lost 0 bases, the J end lost 1 base, and 12 bases lay between the germline ends. CDR1 is GTSNPN, CDR2 SVGIG, per germline (reference sequence). The CDR3: CAWSVARRLNYGYTF. The CDR3 region has the DNA TGTGCCTGGAGTGTAGCGCGACGGCTTAACTATGGCTACACCTTC.

V usage is TRBV4-2 and J usage is TRBJ2-3; 8 nucleotides agree with TRBD2. Losses at the gene ends were 1 base for V and 1 base for J; bases not matched to a gene: 4. From germline, CDR1 is LGHNA and CDR2 YNFKEQ. This CDR3 region has 16 residues. CDR3 nucleotide sequence: TGTGCCAGCAGCCAAGGGGCGACTAGCGGCACAGATACGCAGTATTTT. Amino acids: CASSQGATSGTDTQYF.

The sample holds one count of this clone. The chain has TRBV5-1 and TRBJ1-1; D not certain. In germline, CDR1 is SGHRS, CDR2 YFSETQ. Between the trimmed V and J ends, which lost 0 bases and 5 bases, there was a span of 14 bases. The CDR3 has 15 amino acids. In nucleotides, the CDR3 is TGCGCCAGCAGCTTGGGTGGGAAAAAAGGGACTGAAGCTTTCTTT. Amino acid sequence: CASSLGGKKGTEAFF.

This clone was seen a single time. The chain carries TRBV7-2 and TRBJ2-7; possible D gene TRBD2, 5 bases. Germline assignment: CDR1 SGHTA and CDR2 FQGNSA. The V end was cut by 2 bases, the J end by 5 bases, with 16 bases between. CDR3 length: 15 amino acids. For the CDR3, the DNA is TGTGCCAGCAGCTTACACGGGAACAGCATGGACGAGCAGTACTTC. Translated: CASSLHGNSMDEQYF. The full variable domain, its missing parts supplied by reference TRBV7-2 and TRBJ2-7, is GAGVSQSPSNKVTEKGKDVELRCDPISGHTALYWYRQSLGQGLEFLIYFQGNSAPDKSGLPSDRFSAERTGGSVSTLTIQRTQQEDSAVYLCASSLHGNSMDEQYFGPGTRLTVT.

This clone was detected only once. The chain employs TRBV5-1 and TRBJ2-5; 13 bases fit TRBD2. Trimming took 4 bases from V and 1 from J; bases not matched to a gene: 10. The CDR3 length is 18 residues. In germline, CDR1 is SGHRS, CDR2 YFSETQ. CDR3 region: CASSMGTSGKKSQETQYF. CDR3 bases: TGCGCCAGCAGCATGGGGACTAGCGGGAAAAAGAGCCAAGAGACCCAGTACTTC.

This chain connects TRBV5-1 to TRBJ2-5; 11 bases are a match to TRBD1. The V gene's germline CDR1 is SGHRS and CDR2 YFSETQ. V shed 3 bases, J shed 4 bases, and the junction held 5 bases outside the gene matches. The CDR3 has 15 residues. The CDR3 protein is CASSYRDRGSETQYF. In DNA, the CDR3 is TGCGCCAGCAGCTACCGGGACAGGGGGTCAGAGACCCAGTACTTC.